The clone carrying this T cell receptor (beta chain) has only a few counts. Antigen specificity is unknown. Libraries were prepared by immunoSEQ multiplex PCR; TCRdb keeps only in-frame clonotypes and omits some of them. The top ten hold over 15% of the sample, which has tens of thousands of clones, 70% to 90% seen once. The sample originates from a study of T cell responses to AZD1222 COVID-19 vaccine. The study's findings and limits: Spike as a whole was targeted by vaccine-associated CD4 TCRs, dominant at 160-218 and 743-854. The reported proportion of spike-specific TCRs targeting unmutated variant regions was nearly half. Receipt of two AZD1222 doses was followed by a rise in Spike-specific TCR breadth and depth.

V lost 1 base and J lost 5, with 8 bases in between. Germline V lookup: CDR1 LNHDA, CDR2 SQIVND (reference sequence). The CDR3 contains 13 residues. The rearrangement joins TRBV19 to TRBJ2-5; D may be TRBD2 (5 bases). Sequencing used peripheral blood, obtained on day 0 of AZD1222 vaccination. The source of this sequence is an adult in good health. This CDR3 is CASSIVPGETQYF. The CDR3 DNA follows: TGTGCCAGTAGTATAGTACCGGGGGAGACCCAGTACTTC.